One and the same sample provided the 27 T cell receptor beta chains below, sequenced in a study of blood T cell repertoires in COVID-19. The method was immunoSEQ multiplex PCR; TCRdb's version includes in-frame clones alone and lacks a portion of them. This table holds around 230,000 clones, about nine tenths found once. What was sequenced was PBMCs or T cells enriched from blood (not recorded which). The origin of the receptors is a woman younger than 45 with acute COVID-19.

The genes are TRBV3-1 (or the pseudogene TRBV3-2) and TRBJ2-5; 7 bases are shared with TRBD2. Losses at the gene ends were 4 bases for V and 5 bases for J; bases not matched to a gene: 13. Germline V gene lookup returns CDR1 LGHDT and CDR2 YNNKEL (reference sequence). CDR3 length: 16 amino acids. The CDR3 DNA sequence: TGTGCCAGCAGCCGGTATTCCACTGGGGGGGTCGAGACCCAGTACTTC. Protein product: CASSRYSTGGVETQYF.

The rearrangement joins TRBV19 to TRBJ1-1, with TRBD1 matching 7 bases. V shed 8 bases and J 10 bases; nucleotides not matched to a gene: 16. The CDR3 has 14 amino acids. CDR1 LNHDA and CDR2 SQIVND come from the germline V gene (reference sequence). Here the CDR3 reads CASSNTGESRGAFF. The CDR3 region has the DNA TGTGCCAGTTCTAACACAGGGGAATCTCGGGGAGCTTTCTTT.

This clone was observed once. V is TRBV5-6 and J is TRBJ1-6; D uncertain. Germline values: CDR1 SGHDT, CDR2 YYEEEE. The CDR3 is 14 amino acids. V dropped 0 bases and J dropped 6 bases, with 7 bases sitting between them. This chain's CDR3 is CASSLAGSNSPLHF. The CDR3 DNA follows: TGTGCCAGCAGCTTGGCCGGGAGTAATTCACCCCTCCACTTT.

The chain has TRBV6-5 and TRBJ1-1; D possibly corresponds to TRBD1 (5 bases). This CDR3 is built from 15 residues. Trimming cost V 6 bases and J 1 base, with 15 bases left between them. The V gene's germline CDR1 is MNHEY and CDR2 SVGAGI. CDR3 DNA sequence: TGTGCCAGCAGCCCGGACCGGGACTGGAACACTGAAGCTTTCTTT. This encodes CASSPDRDWNTEAFF.

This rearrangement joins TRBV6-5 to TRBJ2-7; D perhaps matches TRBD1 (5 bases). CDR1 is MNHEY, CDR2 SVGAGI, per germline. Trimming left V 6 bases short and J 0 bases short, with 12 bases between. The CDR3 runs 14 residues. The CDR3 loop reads CASSSEGASYEQYF. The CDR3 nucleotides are TGTGCCAGCAGCTCTGAAGGGGCCTCCTACGAGCAGTACTTC.

The CDR3 DNA follows: TGTGCCAGCAGCCAAGGCGGTGAGCAGTTCTTC. Amino acid sequence: CASSQGGEQFF. This sequence joins TRBV3-1 (or the pseudogene TRBV3-2) and TRBJ2-1; D is ambiguous. The CDR3 totals 11 residues. With 1 base removed from V and 9 bases from J, the gap between germline ends came to 4 bases. CDR1 is LGHDT and CDR2 is YNNKEL in the germline V gene (reference sequence).

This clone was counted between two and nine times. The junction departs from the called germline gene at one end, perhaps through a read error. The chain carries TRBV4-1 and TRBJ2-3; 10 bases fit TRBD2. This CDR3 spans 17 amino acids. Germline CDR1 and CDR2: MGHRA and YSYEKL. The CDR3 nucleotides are TGCGCCAGCAGGCAAGGGGGGCTAGCGGGGGGCACAGATACGCAGTATTTT. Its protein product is CASRQGGLAGGTDTQYF.

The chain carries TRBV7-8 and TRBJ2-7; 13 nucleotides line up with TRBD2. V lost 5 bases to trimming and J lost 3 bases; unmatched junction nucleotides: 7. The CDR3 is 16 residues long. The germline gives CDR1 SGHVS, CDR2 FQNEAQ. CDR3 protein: CASSKTGTSGNYEQYF. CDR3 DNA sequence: TGTGCCAGCAGCAAGACCGGGACTAGCGGGAACTACGAGCAGTACTTC.

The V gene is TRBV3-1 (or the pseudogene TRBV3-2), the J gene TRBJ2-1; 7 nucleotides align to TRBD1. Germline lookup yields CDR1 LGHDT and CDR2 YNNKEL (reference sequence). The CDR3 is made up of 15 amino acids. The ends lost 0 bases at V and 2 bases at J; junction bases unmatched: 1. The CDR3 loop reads CASSQEQGPYNEQFF. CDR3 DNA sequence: TGTGCCAGCAGCCAAGAACAGGGGCCCTACAATGAGCAGTTCTTC.

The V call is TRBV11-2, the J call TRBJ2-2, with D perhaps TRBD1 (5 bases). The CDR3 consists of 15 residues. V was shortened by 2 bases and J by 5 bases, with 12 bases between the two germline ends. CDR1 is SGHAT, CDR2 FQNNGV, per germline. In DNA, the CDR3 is TGTGCCAGCAGCTTATTTCGGACAACAACCGGGGAGCTGTTTTTT. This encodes CASSLFRTTTGELFF.

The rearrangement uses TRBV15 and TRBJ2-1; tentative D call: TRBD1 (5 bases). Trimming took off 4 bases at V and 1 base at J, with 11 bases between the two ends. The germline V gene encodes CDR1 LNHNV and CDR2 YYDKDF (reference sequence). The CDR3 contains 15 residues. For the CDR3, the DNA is TGTGCCACCAGCATTACAGGTAATTCCTACAATGAGCAGTTCTTC. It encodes CATSITGNSYNEQFF.

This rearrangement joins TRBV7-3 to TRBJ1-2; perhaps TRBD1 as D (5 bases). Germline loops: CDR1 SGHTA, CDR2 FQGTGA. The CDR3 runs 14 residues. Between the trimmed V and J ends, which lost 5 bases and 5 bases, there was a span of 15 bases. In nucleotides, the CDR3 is TGTGCCAGCAGCCCACGGGGGGATGGGTATGGCTACACCTTC. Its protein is CASSPRGDGYGYTF.

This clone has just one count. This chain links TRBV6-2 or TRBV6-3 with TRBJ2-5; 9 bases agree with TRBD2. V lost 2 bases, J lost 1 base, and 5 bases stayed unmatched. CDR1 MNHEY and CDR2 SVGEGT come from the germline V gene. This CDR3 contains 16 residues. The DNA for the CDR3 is TGTGCCAGCAGTTACAGCTGGCGGGGGGGCCAAGAGACCCAGTACTTC. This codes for CASSYSWRGGQETQYF.

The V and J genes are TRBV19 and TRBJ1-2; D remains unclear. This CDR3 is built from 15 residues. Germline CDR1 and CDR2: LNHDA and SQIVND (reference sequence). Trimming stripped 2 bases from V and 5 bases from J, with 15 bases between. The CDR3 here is CASSIIFDSQYGYTF. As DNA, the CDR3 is TGTGCCAGTAGTATAATTTTCGACTCTCAATATGGCTACACCTTC. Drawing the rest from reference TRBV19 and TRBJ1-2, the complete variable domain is DGGITQSPKYLFRKEGQNVTLSCEQNLNHDAMYWYRQDPGQGLRLIYYSQIVNDFQKGDIAEGYSVSREKKESFPLTVTSAQKNPTAFYLCASSIIFDSQYGYTFGSGTRLTVV.

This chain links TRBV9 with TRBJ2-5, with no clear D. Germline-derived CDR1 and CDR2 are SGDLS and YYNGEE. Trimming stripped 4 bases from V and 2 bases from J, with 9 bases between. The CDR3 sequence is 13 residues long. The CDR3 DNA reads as TGTGCCAGCAGCAAAGACACTCAAGAGACCCAGTACTTC. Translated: CASSKDTQETQYF.

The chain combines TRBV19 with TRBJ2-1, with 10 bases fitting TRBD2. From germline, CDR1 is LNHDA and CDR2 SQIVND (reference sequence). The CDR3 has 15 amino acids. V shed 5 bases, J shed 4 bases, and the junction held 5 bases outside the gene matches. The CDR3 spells CASSRIAGGYNEQFF. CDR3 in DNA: TGTGCCAGTAGTCGCATAGCGGGGGGTTACAATGAGCAGTTCTTC. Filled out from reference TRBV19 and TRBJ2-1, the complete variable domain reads DGGITQSPKYLFRKEGQNVTLSCEQNLNHDAMYWYRQDPGQGLRLIYYSQIVNDFQKGDIAEGYSVSREKKESFPLTVTSAQKNPTAFYLCASSRIAGGYNEQFFGPGTRLTVL.

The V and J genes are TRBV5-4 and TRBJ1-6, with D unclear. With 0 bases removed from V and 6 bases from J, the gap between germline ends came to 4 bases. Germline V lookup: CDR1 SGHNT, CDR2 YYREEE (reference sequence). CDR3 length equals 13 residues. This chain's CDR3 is CASSLDGNSPLHF. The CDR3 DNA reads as TGTGCCAGCAGCTTGGACGGTAATTCACCCCTCCACTTT.

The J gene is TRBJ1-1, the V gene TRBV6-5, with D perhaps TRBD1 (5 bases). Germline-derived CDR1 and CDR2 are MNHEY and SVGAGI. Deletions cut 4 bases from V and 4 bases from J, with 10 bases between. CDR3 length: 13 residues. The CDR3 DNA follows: TGTGCCAGCAGTTGGGGCAGTGGCACTGAAGCTTTCTTT. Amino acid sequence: CASSWGSGTEAFF.

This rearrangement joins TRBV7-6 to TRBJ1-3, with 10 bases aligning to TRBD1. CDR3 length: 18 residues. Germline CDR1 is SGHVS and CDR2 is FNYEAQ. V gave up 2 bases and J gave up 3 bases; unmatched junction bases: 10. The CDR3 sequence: CASSLRGTGVASGNTIYF. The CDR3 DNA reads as TGTGCCAGCAGCTTACGCGGGACAGGGGTCGCAAGTGGAAACACCATATATTTT.

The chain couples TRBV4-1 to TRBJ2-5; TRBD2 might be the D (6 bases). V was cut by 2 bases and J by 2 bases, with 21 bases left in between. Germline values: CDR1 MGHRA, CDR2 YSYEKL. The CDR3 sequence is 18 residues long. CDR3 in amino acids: CASSQSFLTRTIQETQYF. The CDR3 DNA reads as TGCGCCAGCAGCCAAAGCTTTCTGACCCGGACTATACAAGAGACCCAGTACTTC.

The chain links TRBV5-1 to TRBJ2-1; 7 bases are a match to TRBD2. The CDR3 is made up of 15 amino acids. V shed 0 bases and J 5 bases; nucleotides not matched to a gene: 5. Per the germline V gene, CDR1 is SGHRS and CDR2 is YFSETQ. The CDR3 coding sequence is TGCGCCAGCAGCTTGGGCGGGGGAACCCACAATGAGCAGTTCTTC. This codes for CASSLGGGTHNEQFF.

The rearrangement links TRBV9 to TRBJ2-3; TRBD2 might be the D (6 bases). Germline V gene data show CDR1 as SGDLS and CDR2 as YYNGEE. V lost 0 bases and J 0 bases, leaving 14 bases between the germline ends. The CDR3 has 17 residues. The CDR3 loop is CASSVATRRGSTDTQYF. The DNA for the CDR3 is TGTGCCAGCAGCGTAGCTACGAGGAGGGGAAGCACAGATACGCAGTATTTT.

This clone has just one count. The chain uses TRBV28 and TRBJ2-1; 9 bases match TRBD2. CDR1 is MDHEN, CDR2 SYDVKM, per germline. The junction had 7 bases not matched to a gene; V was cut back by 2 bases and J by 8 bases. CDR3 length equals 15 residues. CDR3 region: CASSLAGGRGYEQFF. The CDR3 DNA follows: TGTGCCAGCAGTTTAGCGGGGGGGCGCGGGTATGAGCAGTTCTTC.

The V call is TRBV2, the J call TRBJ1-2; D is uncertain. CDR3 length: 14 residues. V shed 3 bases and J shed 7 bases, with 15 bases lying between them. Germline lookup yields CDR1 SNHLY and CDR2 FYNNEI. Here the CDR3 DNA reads TGTGCCAGCAGTGATGAGTTGGAGGGCGGTGGCTACACCTTC. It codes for CASSDELEGGGYTF.

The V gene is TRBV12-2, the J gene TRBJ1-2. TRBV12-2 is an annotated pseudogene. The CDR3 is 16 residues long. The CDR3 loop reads CASLTPLTGGNYGYTF. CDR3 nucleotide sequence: TGTGCAAGTCTCACCCCTCTGACGGGAGGGAACTATGGCTACACCTTC.

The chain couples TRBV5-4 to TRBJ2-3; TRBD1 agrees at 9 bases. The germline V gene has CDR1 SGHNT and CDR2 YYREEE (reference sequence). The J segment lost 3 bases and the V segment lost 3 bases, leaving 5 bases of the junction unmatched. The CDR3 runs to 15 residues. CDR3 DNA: TGTGCCAGCAGCTCCGCGGGACAGGGTACAGATACGCAGTATTTT. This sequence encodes CASSSAGQGTDTQYF. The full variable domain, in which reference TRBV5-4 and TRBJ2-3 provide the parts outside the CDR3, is ETGVTQSPTHLIKTRGQQVTLRCSSQSGHNTVSWYQQALGQGPQFIFQYYREEENGRGNFPPRFSGLQFPNYSSELNVNALELDDSALYLCASSSAGQGTDTQYFGPGTRLTVL.

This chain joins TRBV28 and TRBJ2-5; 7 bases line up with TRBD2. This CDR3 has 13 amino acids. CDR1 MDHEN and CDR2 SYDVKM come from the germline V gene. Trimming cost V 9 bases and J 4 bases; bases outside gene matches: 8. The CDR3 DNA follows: TGTGCCAGTCGGCCGGGGGGACGAGAGACCCAGTACTTC. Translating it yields CASRPGGRETQYF.